The 7 T cell receptor beta chains given below trace back to one sample, sequenced in a study of cytomegalovirus exposure and HLA in healthy donors. PCR primers comprised 60 Vbeta and 13 Jbeta primers. The data were produced by immunoSEQ multiplex PCR, yet TCRdb's version contains in-frame clones alone and is incomplete. The sample has 110,000 or so clones, 12% seen once. Source material: PBMCs. The source of these receptors is a man aged 40-49 years in good health and CMV-seropositive.

This clone came up a few times. The chain has TRBV18 and TRBJ2-3, with D tentatively TRBD1 (6 bases). V was trimmed by 3 bases and J by 4 bases, leaving 17 bases between them. The CDR3 is 16 amino acids. CDR1 and CDR2 (germline): KGHSH, LQKENI. CDR3 in DNA: TGTGCCAGCTCACCTTTCGAACAGGGCCTCTCAGATACGCAGTATTTT. This gives the protein CASSPFEQGLSDTQYF.

The chain is built from TRBV6-5 and TRBJ2-1; D may be TRBD2 (5 bases). CDR1 is MNHEY, CDR2 SVGAGI, per germline. The CDR3 totals 14 residues. V lost 0 bases to trimming and J lost 4 bases, with 7 bases between them. CDR3 amino acids: CASSYSTGYNEQFF. DNA for the CDR3: TGTGCCAGCAGTTACTCGACGGGGTACAATGAGCAGTTCTTC.

A few counts support this clone. The V call is TRBV6-4, the J call TRBJ2-2; TRBD2 is a possible D gene (5 bases). Germline V lookup: CDR1 MRHNA, CDR2 SNTAGT. The CDR3 loop spans 14 amino acids. V lost 2 bases to trimming and J lost 6 bases, with 10 bases between them. In DNA form, the CDR3 reads TGTGCCAGCAGTGACGGTCAGGAGGCCGGGGAGCTGTTTTTT. Its translation: CASSDGQEAGELFF.

V gene TRBV30 combines with J gene TRBJ1-6; TRBD1 aligns across 8 bases. The CDR3 has 15 residues. In germline, CDR1 is GTSNPN, CDR2 SVGIG (reference sequence). The ends lost 0 bases at V and 7 bases at J; junction bases unmatched: 5. This CDR3 is CAWSVQGAGNSPLHF. The CDR3 DNA sequence: TGTGCCTGGAGTGTTCAGGGGGCGGGAAATTCACCCCTCCACTTT.

In this sample, this clone turned up a few times. This chain uses TRBV6-5 with TRBJ2-1; 8 positions match TRBD2. V lost 8 bases and J lost 6; bases outside the gene matches: 6. Germline-derived CDR1 and CDR2 are MNHEY and SVGAGI. The CDR3 extends over 13 amino acids. The CDR3 is CASARAGGNEQFF. The CDR3 DNA reads as TGTGCCAGCGCCAGGGCGGGAGGCAATGAGCAGTTCTTC.

This clone was observed a handful of times. V gene TRBV18 combines with J gene TRBJ2-5, with D unclear. Germline V gene lookup returns CDR1 KGHSH and CDR2 LQKENI. Trimming removed 3 bases from V and 10 bases from J, with 24 bases in between. This CDR3 is built from 16 residues. CDR3 sequence (DNA): TGTGCCAGCTCACCTGGGTTAGCCGAGTACCAAATGGACCAGTACTTC. Translating it yields CASSPGLAEYQMDQYF. Full variable domain (missing parts from reference TRBV18 and TRBJ2-5): NAGVMQNPRHLVRRRGQEARLRCSPMKGHSHVYWYRQLPEEGLKFMVYLQKENIIDESGMPKERFSAEFPKEGPSILRIQQVVRGDSAAYFCASSPGLAEYQMDQYFGPGTRLLVL.

This clone was counted only a few times. In DNA, the CDR3 is TGTGCCAGCAGCTTAAACAGGGATTACGAGCAGTACTTC. It yields the protein CASSLNRDYEQYF. The chain employs TRBV7-2 and TRBJ2-7; a weak D match, TRBD1 (6 bases). CDR1 is SGHTA and CDR2 is FQGNSA in the germline V gene. The CDR3 loop spans 13 amino acids. V was clipped by 2 bases and J by 4 bases, with 9 bases between them.